This T cell receptor (beta chain) originates from a study of blood T cell repertoires in COVID-19. Seattle-derived patients entered the study during active infection and were followed longitudinally. Authors' analysis steps: For nucleated cells, counts were estimated from reference gene primer amplification. Produced via immunoSEQ multiplex PCR; TCRdb's table is partial and in-frame only. V, J and clone size reflect that table, while D and trimming were determined from the DNA. The sample holds some 290,000 clones, 85% to 90% seen once. This receptor was taken from a young woman with COVID-19, enrolled during active disease. Input material: peripheral blood.

CDR3 in amino acids: CASSLGRFLGEQYF. DNA for the CDR3: TGCGCCAGCAGCTTGGGTAGATTCCTAGGCGAGCAGTACTTC. V usage is TRBV5-1 and J usage is TRBJ2-7; D unclear. Trimming cost V 0 bases and J 6 bases, with 13 bases left between them. This CDR3 has 14 amino acids. Germline CDR1 reads SGHRS; CDR2 reads YFSETQ.